The rows below give T cell receptor beta chains drawn from one sample of a study of T cell responses to AZD1222 COVID-19 vaccine. Repertoires were generated with immunoSEQ multiplex PCR, while TCRdb's copy carries only in-frame clones and drops some. The sample consists of 140,000 to 150,000 clones, roughly 92% of them appearing once. The sample consisted of peripheral blood, taken on day 0 of AZD1222 vaccination. The source of these receptors is an adult in good health. Each CDR3 is given with its conserved first and last residue. The D gene is left open where the match is weak. Clone size appears in some rows only: once, few, many, or a class for an expanded clone.

v_gene	len	abundance	j_gene	d_gene	CDR3aa	CDR3nt
TRBV5-1	14	-	TRBJ2-4	-	CASSLMNAKNIQYF	TGCGCCAGCAGCTTAATGAATGCCAAAAACATTCAGTACTTC
TRBV28	21	-	TRBJ2-4	TRBD2	CASSHMVTGLAGEGAKNIQYF	TGTGCCAGCAGTCATATGGTTACGGGACTAGCGGGAGAGGGAGCCAAAAACATTCAGTACTTC
TRBV15	20	-	TRBJ2-2	-	CATSRETGSRLGRNTGELFF	TGTGCCACCAGCAGAGAAACGGGATCCCGACTAGGGAGGAACACCGGGGAGCTGTTTTTT
TRBV15	13	-	TRBJ1-5	-	CATSRDTNQPQHF	TGTGCCACCAGCAGAGATACCAATCAGCCCCAGCATTTT
TRBV7-3	13	-	TRBJ2-7	TRBD2	CASSPTGGSGQYF	TGTGCCAGCAGCCCGACGGGCGGGAGCGGGCAGTACTTC
TRBV7-2	13	-	TRBJ1-2	TRBD1	CASSLRTGHGYTF	TGTGCCAGCAGCTTAAGGACAGGGCATGGCTACACCTTC
TRBV3-1/TRBV3-2	18	-	TRBJ2-5	TRBD1	CASSQGRSRTGSGETQYF	TGTGCCAGCAGCCAAGGAAGGTCCAGGACAGGGAGTGGAGAGACCCAGTACTTC
TRBV19	14	-	TRBJ1-4	-	CASSPDRINEKLFF	TGTGCCAGTAGCCCCGACAGGATTAATGAAAAACTGTTTTTT
TRBV7-9	14	-	TRBJ2-7	-	CASSPPDRREEQYF	TGTGCCAGCAGCCCCCCGGACAGGAGGGAGGAGCAGTACTTC
TRBV27	13	-	TRBJ1-4	-	CASRAGRGEKLFF	TGTGCCAGCAGAGCGGGACGGGGCGAAAAACTGTTTTTT
TRBV18	15	-	TRBJ1-3	-	CASSPGWGPGNTIYF	TGTGCCAGCTCACCGGGATGGGGGCCTGGAAACACCATATATTTT
TRBV28	20	-	TRBJ1-5	-	CASSFSYYGKHVNSNQPQHF	TGTGCCAGCAGTTTTTCATACTATGGGAAACATGTCAATAGCAATCAGCCCCAGCATTTT
TRBV4-1	14	-	TRBJ2-7	-	CASSRTDLAYEQYF	TGCGCCAGCAGCCGAACTGACCTTGCCTACGAGCAGTACTTC
TRBV2	14	-	TRBJ2-3	-	CASSARSDTDTQYF	TGTGCCAGCAGTGCCCGCTCCGACACAGATACGCAGTATTTT
TRBV6-1	12	once	TRBJ2-1	-	CASSEVGDEQFF	TGTGCCAGCAGTGAAGTAGGGGATGAGCAGTTCTTC
TRBV4-1	16	-	TRBJ2-5	TRBD2	CASSPVSGRRQETQYF	TGCGCCAGCAGCCCCGTAAGCGGGAGGCGGCAAGAGACCCAGTACTTC
TRBV30	15	-	TRBJ1-2	TRBD1	CAWSPLGTANYGYTF	TGTGCCTGGAGTCCGCTAGGGACAGCGAACTATGGCTACACCTTC
TRBV5-4	15	-	TRBJ2-5	TRBD2	CASSLREGYFETQYF	TGTGCCAGCAGCTTGCGGGAGGGCTATTTCGAGACCCAGTACTTC
TRBV5-8	14	-	TRBJ1-1	-	CASSPRGGDTEAFF	TGTGCCAGCAGCCCCCGTGGGGGGGACACTGAAGCTTTCTTT
TRBV21-1	17	-	TRBJ2-3	-	CASTLSPPAGDTDTQYF	TGTGCCAGCACCCTGTCCCCCCCAGCGGGAGACACAGATACGCAGTATTTT
TRBV5-1	16	-	TRBJ2-2	-	CASSRTITGYTGELFF	TGCGCCAGCAGCCGAACGATCACAGGGTACACCGGGGAGCTGTTTTTT
TRBV6-5	13	once	TRBJ1-5	-	CASRPTQGQPQHF	TGTGCCAGCAGACCGACACAGGGTCAGCCCCAGCATTTT
TRBV6-5	11	-	TRBJ1-2	-	CASSPGGIFTF	TGTGCCAGCAGCCCCGGCGGGATTTTCACCTTC